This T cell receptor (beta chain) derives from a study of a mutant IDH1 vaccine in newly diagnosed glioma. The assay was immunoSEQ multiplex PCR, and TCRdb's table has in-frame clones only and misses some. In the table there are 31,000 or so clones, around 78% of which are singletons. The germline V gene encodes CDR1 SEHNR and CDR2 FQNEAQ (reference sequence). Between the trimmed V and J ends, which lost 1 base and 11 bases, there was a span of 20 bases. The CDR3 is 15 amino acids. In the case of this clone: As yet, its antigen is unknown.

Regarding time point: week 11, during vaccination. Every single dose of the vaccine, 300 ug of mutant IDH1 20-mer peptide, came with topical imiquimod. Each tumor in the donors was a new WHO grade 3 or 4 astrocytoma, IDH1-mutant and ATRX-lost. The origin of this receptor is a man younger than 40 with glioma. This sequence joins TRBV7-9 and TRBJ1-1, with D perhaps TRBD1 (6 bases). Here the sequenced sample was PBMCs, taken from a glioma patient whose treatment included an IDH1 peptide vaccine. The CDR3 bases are TGTGCCAGCAGCTTAGACAGGGATCCCTGGATGAGGGCTTTCTTT. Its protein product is CASSLDRDPWMRAFF.